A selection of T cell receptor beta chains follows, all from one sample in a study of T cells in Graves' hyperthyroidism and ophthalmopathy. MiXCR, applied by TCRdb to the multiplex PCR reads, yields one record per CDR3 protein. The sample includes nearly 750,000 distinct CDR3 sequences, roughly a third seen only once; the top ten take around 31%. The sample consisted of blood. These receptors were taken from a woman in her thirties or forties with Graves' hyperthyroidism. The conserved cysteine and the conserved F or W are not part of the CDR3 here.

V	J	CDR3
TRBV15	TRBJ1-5	ATSRTGARQPQH
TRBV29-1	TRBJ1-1	SVEDGPLDTEAF
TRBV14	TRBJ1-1	ASSQRYAGAEDEAF
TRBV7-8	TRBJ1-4	ASSLSQGGGEKLF
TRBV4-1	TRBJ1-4	ASSQRDRHTNEKLF
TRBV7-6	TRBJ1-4	ASSFSRENEKL
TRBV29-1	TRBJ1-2	SGLTGDGGYT
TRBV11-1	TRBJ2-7	ASSRGQGESSYEQY
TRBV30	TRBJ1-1	AWGGQPMNTEAF
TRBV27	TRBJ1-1	ASKNRAMNTEAF
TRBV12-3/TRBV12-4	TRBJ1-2	ASSPSGTGLGYT
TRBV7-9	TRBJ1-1	ASSLGRGVGTEAF
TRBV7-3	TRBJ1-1	ASSSLTGTEAF
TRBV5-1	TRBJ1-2	ASSSSSRGSGYT
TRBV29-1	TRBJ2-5	SPRGLAGKETQY
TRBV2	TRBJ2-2	ASSERTSNTGELF
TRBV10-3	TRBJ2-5	AITSGHSSETQY